The rows below give T cell receptor beta chains drawn from one sample of a study of shared clonotypes between healthy human individuals. Sequenced by immunoSEQ multiplex PCR; TCRdb stores in-frame clones only, minus some. The table lists about 2.4 million clones, roughly nine tenths of them singletons, with roughly 0.14% in the top ten. The sample taken for sequencing was naive CD4+ T cells sorted from blood. The receptors shown here come from a young man in good health. CDR3s include the opening cysteine and the closing phenylalanine or tryptophan. A D gene is named only where the DNA matches it firmly. Part of the rows lack a size; the others show once, few, many or a class for expanded clones.

>TRBV7-8|once|TRBJ1-2|-
CASSLAAGVGYGYTF
TGTGCCAGCAGCTTAGCAGCAGGGGTAGGCTATGGCTACACCTTC
>TRBV30|-|TRBJ2-3|TRBD2
CAWSIGTSGGKDTQYF
TGTGCCTGGAGCATCGGGACTAGCGGGGGCAAAGATACGCAGTATTTT
>TRBV5-4|once|TRBJ2-3|-
CASSPGKDTQYF
TGTGCCAGCAGCCCGGGGAAAGATACGCAGTATTTT
>TRBV5-4|-|TRBJ2-7|TRBD1
CASKSQGAGYEQYF
TGTGCCAGCAAATCCCAGGGGGCGGGCTACGAGCAGTACTTC
>TRBV5-1|-|TRBJ2-5|TRBD2
CASSLASGRGQETQYF
TGCGCCAGCAGCTTGGCTAGCGGGAGAGGGCAAGAGACCCAGTACTTC
>TRBV6-1|-|TRBJ2-4|-
CASSERLDGVQYF
TGTGCCAGCAGTGAGCGGCTGGACGGGGTTCAGTACTTC
>TRBV5-1|-|TRBJ1-6|-
CASSLGQGINSPLHF
TGCGCCAGCAGCTTGGGCCAGGGAATTAATTCACCCCTCCACTTT
>TRBV9|-|TRBJ2-7|-
CASSVGTSWEEQYF
TGTGCCAGCAGCGTAGGAACTAGCTGGGAGGAGCAGTACTTC
>TRBV9|-|TRBJ1-1|-
CASSGTGTLNTEAFF
TGTGCCAGCAGCGGAACAGGGACCTTGAACACTGAAGCTTTCTTT
>TRBV19|-|TRBJ2-7|TRBD1
CASRGGQGLSYEQYF
TGTGCCAGTAGGGGCGGACAGGGACTCTCCTACGAGCAGTACTTC
>TRBV9|-|TRBJ2-3|-
CASSVAGGGHPRPDTQYF
TGTGCCAGCAGCGTAGCTGGTGGCGGGCACCCCCGGCCAGATACGCAGTATTTT
>TRBV5-4|-|TRBJ2-1|-
CASRGGVSDEQFF
TGTGCCAGCAGGGGCGGAGTATCGGATGAGCAGTTCTTC